Given below is one T cell receptor beta chain in context. This entry belongs to a study of blood T cell repertoires in COVID-19. Study in general: Donors in the United States, Italy and Spain gave samples during acute or convalescent COVID-19.

TCRdb's table, derived via immunoSEQ multiplex PCR, lists solely in-frame clones and lacks some. The profile shows about 330,000 clones, around 90% of them singletons. This CDR3 contains 15 residues. The germline gives CDR1 GTSNPN, CDR2 SVGIG (reference sequence). The ends lost 1 base at V and 4 bases at J; junction bases unmatched: 7. Clinical histories supplied by participants themselves formed the basis of cohort assignment. The gene calls are TRBV30 and TRBJ2-5; 9 bases line up with TRBD2. Sequenced: PBMCs or T cells enriched from blood (not recorded which). The source is a woman in her 30s who had recovered from COVID-19. The CDR3 is CAWSGKTSGTETQYF. The CDR3, as DNA: TGTGCCTGGAGTGGGAAGACTAGCGGAACAGAGACCCAGTACTTC.